This entry lists 20 T cell receptor beta chains sequenced from one sample in a study of persistence of HIV-infected CD4 T cells. The libraries were made with immunoSEQ version 4 in survey mode. Assay: immunoSEQ multiplex PCR; the TCRdb copy retains only in-frame clones and omits some. The sample has 37,000 or so clones; 80% are singletons. No cognate antigen is known for these TCRs. Stimulation used approximately 9.5 ug/mL lysate from CMV-infected fibroblasts. Memory cells lacking CD40L and CD69 with high CD45RO were sorted. The sample in question was CD4+ T cells sorted from PBMCs after 18-hour stimulation, obtained from a patient who received antiretroviral therapy. The receptors were gathered from an adult man with HIV who was CMV-seropositive.

The chain joins TRBV29-1 to TRBJ1-1; D is uncertain. Trimming stripped 6 bases from V and 1 base from J, with 9 bases between. CDR1 and CDR2 from the germline V gene are SQVTM and ANQGSEA. The CDR3 loop spans 12 amino acids. CDR3 sequence (DNA): TGCAGCGTCCAAGTCGGGAACACTGAAGCTTTCTTT. Residues: CSVQVGNTEAFF.

The gene calls are TRBV18 and TRBJ1-1, with D hard to call. V was trimmed by 2 bases and J by 3 bases, leaving 16 bases between them. The CDR3 has 16 residues. Germline V gene sequence: CDR1 KGHSH, CDR2 LQKENI. Here the CDR3 DNA reads TGTGCCAGCTCACCAACCCTTCTGGAGAAGGACACTGAAGCTTTCTTT. Translated, it gives CASSPTLLEKDTEAFF.

The rearrangement joins TRBV6-6 to TRBJ1-2; D ambiguous. Germline-derived CDR1 and CDR2 are MNHNY and SVGAGI (reference sequence). V was pared by 7 bases and J by 8 bases, with 14 bases between. The CDR3 runs to 12 residues. The CDR3 DNA reads as TGTGCCAGCACCGGGGATTTTGAAGGCTACACCTTC. Translation: CASTGDFEGYTF.

The chain is built from TRBV28 and TRBJ2-1; 7 bases fit TRBD1. This CDR3 is built from 14 residues. CDR1 is MDHEN and CDR2 is SYDVKM in the germline V gene. The trim removed 5 bases at V and 5 bases at J, leaving 6 bases unmatched. The CDR3 region has the DNA TGTGCCAGCAGTCTAAGACAGGGAGACAATGAGCAGTTCTTC. It codes for CASSLRQGDNEQFF.

This sequence joins TRBV28 and TRBJ1-4; 10 nucleotides agree with TRBD1. CDR3 length: 14 residues. From germline, CDR1 is MDHEN and CDR2 SYDVKM. The V and J ends lost 4 bases and 6 bases, in that order; junction bases with no gene match: 2. The CDR3 DNA follows: TGTGCCAGCAGTTCCGGGACAGGGGATGAAAAACTGTTTTTT. Protein sequence: CASSSGTGDEKLFF.

V and J are TRBV29-1 and TRBJ1-6, with D perhaps matching TRBD1 (5 bases). Germline CDR1 SQVTM, CDR2 ANQGSEA. Trimming pared 5 bases from V and 0 bases from J, leaving 8 bases between. This CDR3 has 14 residues. The CDR3 reads CSVRQSSYNSPLHF. CDR3 nucleotide sequence: TGCAGCGTTCGACAGAGCTCCTATAATTCACCCCTCCACTTT. Based on the CDR3 plus reference TRBV29-1 and TRBJ1-6, the full variable domain is SAVISQKPSRDICQRGTSLTIQCQVDSQVTMMFWYRQQPGQSLTLIATANQGSEATYESGFVIDKFPISRPNLTFSTLTVSNMSPEDSSIYLCSVRQSSYNSPLHFGNGTRLTVT.

The count of this clone is one. The genes are TRBV29-1 and TRBJ2-1; TRBD1 or TRBD2 may be the D gene (6 bases each). Per the germline V gene, CDR1 is SQVTM and CDR2 is ANQGSEA. V dropped 6 bases and J dropped 0 bases, with 18 bases sitting between them. This CDR3 has 16 amino acids. The DNA for the CDR3 is TGCAGCGTGAGGGGGGCGAATCGTCGCTCCTACAATGAGCAGTTCTTC. This encodes CSVRGANRRSYNEQFF.

This clone was observed a handful of times. A read error may account for a junction end that differs from germline. This chain joins TRBV2 and TRBJ1-1; TRBD1 might be the D (5 bases). Germline V gives CDR1 SNHLY, CDR2 FYNNEI. CDR3 length equals 13 residues. As DNA, the CDR3 is TGTGCCAGCAGCGAAGGGGTGAACACTGAAGCTTTCTTT. Translating gives CASSEGVNTEAFF.

CDR3 coding DNA: TGTGCCAGCAGTGATTTATCGGACGAGGCAGGGCAGCCCCAGCATTTT. Translation: CASSDLSDEAGQPQHF. This rearrangement joins TRBV2 to TRBJ1-5; tentatively, D is TRBD1 (5 bases). V lost 3 bases, J lost 7 bases, and 19 bases lay in between. The germline V gene encodes CDR1 SNHLY and CDR2 FYNNEI. CDR3 length: 16 amino acids. The entire variable domain, with the rest obtained from reference TRBV2 and TRBJ1-5, is as follows: EPEVTQTPSHQVTQMGQEVILRCVPISNHLYFYWYRQILGQKVEFLVSFYNNEISEKSEIFDDQFSVERPDGSNFTLKIRSTKLEDSAMYFCASSDLSDEAGQPQHFGDGTRLSIL.

CDR3: CASSLRDRVYEQYF. CDR3 nucleotide sequence: TGTGCCAGCAGCCTCCGGGACAGGGTATACGAGCAGTACTTC. This chain connects TRBV6-1 to TRBJ2-7, with 9 nucleotides matching TRBD1. After removal of 6 bases from V and 4 bases from J, the junction contained 7 bases not matched to a gene. From germline, CDR1 is MNHNS and CDR2 SASEGT. The CDR3 has 14 residues.

The V gene is TRBV6-5, the J gene TRBJ2-7; weak D call: TRBD2 (6 bases). This CDR3 has 14 residues. CDR1 MNHEY and CDR2 SVGAGI come from the germline V gene. Trimming shortened V by 4 bases and J by 2 bases, and 12 bases separated the two germline ends. CDR3 nucleotide sequence: TGTGCCAGCAGTTTTGGGGGGAGCGCCTACGAGCAGTACTTC. Amino acids: CASSFGGSAYEQYF.

The genes are TRBV2 and TRBJ2-3; TRBD2 matches at 10 bases. Germline V gives CDR1 SNHLY, CDR2 FYNNEI. This CDR3 has 18 amino acids. Unmatched junction bases numbered 18, after V lost 7 bases and J lost 5 bases. The DNA for the CDR3 is TGTGCCAGCACCCCCCCCCGGCTAGCGGGGGTGGGAGAAGATACGCAGTATTTT. Protein: CASTPPRLAGVGEDTQYF. The full variable domain, its missing parts supplied by reference TRBV2 and TRBJ2-3, is EPEVTQTPSHQVTQMGQEVILRCVPISNHLYFYWYRQILGQKVEFLVSFYNNEISEKSEIFDDQFSVERPDGSNFTLKIRSTKLEDSAMYFCASTPPRLAGVGEDTQYFGPGTRLTVL.

The rearrangement links TRBV18 to TRBJ1-2, with a tentative D call TRBD1 (6 bases). The CDR3 has 16 amino acids. Germline V gives CDR1 KGHSH, CDR2 LQKENI. V lost 3 bases and J lost 2, with 16 bases in between. The CDR3 sequence is CASSPLPRTANYGYTF. CDR3 bases: TGTGCCAGCTCACCTCTCCCCCGGACAGCAAACTATGGCTACACCTTC. Together with reference TRBV18 and TRBJ1-2, the CDR3 gives the full variable domain: NAGVMQNPRHLVRRRGQEARLRCSPMKGHSHVYWYRQLPEEGLKFMVYLQKENIIDESGMPKERFSAEFPKEGPSILRIQQVVRGDSAAYFCASSPLPRTANYGYTFGSGTRLTVV.

This clone was counted between two and nine times. This chain's CDR3 is CASSPYRDQETQYF. The CDR3 DNA reads TGTGCCAGCTCACCATATAGAGATCAAGAGACCCAGTACTTC. This rearrangement joins TRBV18 to TRBJ2-5; D is ambiguous. There are 14 residues in the CDR3. V was clipped by 2 bases and J by 2 bases, with 9 bases between them. CDR1 is KGHSH, CDR2 LQKENI, per germline.

V and J are TRBV30 and TRBJ1-2; possibly TRBD1 for D (5 bases). The CDR3 has 14 amino acids. Germline loops: CDR1 GTSNPN, CDR2 SVGIG (reference sequence). The ends were cut back, 0 bases at V and 8 bases at J, with 16 bases in the middle. The CDR3 DNA is TGTGCCTGGAGTGTACGGGGGGTCCCCGGGGGCTACACCTTC. It specifies CAWSVRGVPGGYTF.

Only one count was recorded for this clone. The V and J genes are TRBV7-2 and TRBJ2-7; D assignment may be TRBD1 or TRBD2 (5 bases each). V lost 3 bases, J lost 3 bases, and 12 bases lay in between. This CDR3 comprises 14 residues. CDR1 is SGHTA and CDR2 is FQGNSA in the germline V gene. This CDR3 is CASSLVQGRYEQYF. CDR3 nucleotide sequence: TGTGCCAGCAGCTTGGTCCAGGGACGCTACGAGCAGTACTTC.

V gene TRBV3-1 (or the pseudogene TRBV3-2) combines with J gene TRBJ2-1; D uncertain. Trimming pared 3 bases from V and 0 bases from J, leaving 15 bases between. The CDR3 is 17 residues long. The V gene's germline CDR1 is LGHDT and CDR2 YNNKEL (reference sequence). CDR3 nucleotide sequence: TGTGCCAGCAGCCATCCCCCGGGCTCCAGCTCCTACAATGAGCAGTTCTTC. This sequence encodes CASSHPPGSSSYNEQFF.

V usage is TRBV2 and J usage is TRBJ1-5, with 7 nucleotides matching TRBD1. V trimming: 5 bases; J trimming: 3 bases; junction bases outside the gene matches: 13. The CDR3 is 17 amino acids. Germline CDR1 is SNHLY and CDR2 is FYNNEI. This CDR3 reads CASSQIDRVPLNQPQHF. The CDR3 region has the DNA TGTGCCAGCAGTCAAATTGACAGGGTGCCGCTCAATCAGCCCCAGCATTTT.

Concerning this clone: This sample includes further DNA sequences coding for the same CDR3. The rearrangement uses TRBV19 and TRBJ2-1, with D maybe TRBD1 (5 bases). This CDR3 spans 16 amino acids. Germline V gene data show CDR1 as LNHDA and CDR2 as SQIVND (reference sequence). V was shortened by 3 bases and J by 6 bases, with 18 bases between the two germline ends. The CDR3 is CASSMRSQGGTNEQFF. The CDR3 coding sequence is TGTGCCAGTAGTATGAGAAGTCAGGGTGGCACCAATGAGCAGTTCTTC.

The CDR3 loop is CASSSPDPATNGYTF. CDR3 coding DNA: TGTGCCAGCAGTTCCCCGGACCCAGCAACGAATGGCTACACCTTC. This chain uses TRBV28 with TRBJ1-2; D remains ambiguous. CDR3 size: 15 residues. The V end was cut by 4 bases, the J end by 6 bases, with 18 bases between. The germline gives CDR1 MDHEN, CDR2 SYDVKM.